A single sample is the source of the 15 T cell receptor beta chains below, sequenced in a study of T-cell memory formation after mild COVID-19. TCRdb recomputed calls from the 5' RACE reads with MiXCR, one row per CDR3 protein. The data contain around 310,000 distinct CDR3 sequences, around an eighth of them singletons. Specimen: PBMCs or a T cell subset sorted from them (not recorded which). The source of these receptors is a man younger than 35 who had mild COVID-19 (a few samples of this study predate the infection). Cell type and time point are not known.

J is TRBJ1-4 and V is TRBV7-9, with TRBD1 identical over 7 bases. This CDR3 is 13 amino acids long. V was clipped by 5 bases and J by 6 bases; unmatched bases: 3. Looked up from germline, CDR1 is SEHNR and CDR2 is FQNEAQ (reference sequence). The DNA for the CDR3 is TGTGCCAGCAGCCGAGACAGGGATGAAAAACTGTTTTTT. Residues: CASSRDRDEKLFF.

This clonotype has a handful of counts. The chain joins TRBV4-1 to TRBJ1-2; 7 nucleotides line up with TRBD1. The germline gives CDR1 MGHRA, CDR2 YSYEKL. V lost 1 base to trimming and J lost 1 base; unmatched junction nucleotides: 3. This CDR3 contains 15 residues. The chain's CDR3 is CASSQGRGLNYGYTF. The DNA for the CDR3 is TGCGCCAGCAGCCAAGGGAGGGGGCTTAACTATGGCTACACCTTC.

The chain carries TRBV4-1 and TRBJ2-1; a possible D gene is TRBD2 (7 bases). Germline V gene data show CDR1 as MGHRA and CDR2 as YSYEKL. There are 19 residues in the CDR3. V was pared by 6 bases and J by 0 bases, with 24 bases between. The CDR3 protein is CASSQGRLRGGSSYNEQFF. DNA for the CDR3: TGCGCCAGCAGTCAGGGAAGGTTGAGGGGGGGCAGCTCCTACAATGAGCAGTTCTTC.

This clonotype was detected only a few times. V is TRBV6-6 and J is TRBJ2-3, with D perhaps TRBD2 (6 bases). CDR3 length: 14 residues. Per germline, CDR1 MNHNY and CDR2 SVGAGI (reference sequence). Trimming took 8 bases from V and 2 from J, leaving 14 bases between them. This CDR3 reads CASVYGGITDTQYF. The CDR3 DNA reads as TGTGCCAGCGTTTATGGGGGGATCACAGATACGCAGTATTTT.

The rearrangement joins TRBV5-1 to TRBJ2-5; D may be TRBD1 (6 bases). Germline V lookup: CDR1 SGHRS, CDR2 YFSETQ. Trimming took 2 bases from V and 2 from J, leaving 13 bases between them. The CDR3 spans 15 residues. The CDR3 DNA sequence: TGCGCCAGCAGCTTCTCGACAGGCCAACAAGAGACCCAGTACTTC. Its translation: CASSFSTGQQETQYF.

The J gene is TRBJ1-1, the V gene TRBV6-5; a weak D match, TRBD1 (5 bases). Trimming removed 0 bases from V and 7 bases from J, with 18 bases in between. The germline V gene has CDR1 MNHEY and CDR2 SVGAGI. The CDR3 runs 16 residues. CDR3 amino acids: CASSYSMGLGGYEAFF. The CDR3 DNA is TGTGCCAGCAGTTACTCGATGGGACTTGGGGGTTATGAAGCTTTCTTT.

The CDR3 DNA sequence: TGTGCCAGCTCTCATTCGGAGTCTAGCGGGGGAAATGAGCAGTTCTTC. Amino acids: CASSHSESSGGNEQFF. The chain recombines TRBV18 with TRBJ2-1; 10 bases align to TRBD2. Germline V gene sequence: CDR1 KGHSH, CDR2 LQKENI. The V segment lost 6 bases and the J segment 7 bases; nucleotides outside the gene matches: 12. The CDR3 runs to 16 residues.

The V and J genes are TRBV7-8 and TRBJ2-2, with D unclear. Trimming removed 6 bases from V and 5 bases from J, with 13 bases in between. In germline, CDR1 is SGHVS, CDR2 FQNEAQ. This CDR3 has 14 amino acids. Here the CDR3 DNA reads TGTGCCAGCAGTGATCTCCCTGCGACCGGGGAGCTGTTTTTT. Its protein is CASSDLPATGELFF.

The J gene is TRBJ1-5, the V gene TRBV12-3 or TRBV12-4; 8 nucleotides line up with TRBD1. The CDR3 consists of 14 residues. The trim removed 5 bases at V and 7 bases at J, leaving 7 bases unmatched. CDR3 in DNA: TGTGCCAGCAGTACCGGACAGGGCCAACAGCCCCAGCATTTT. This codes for CASSTGQGQQPQHF.

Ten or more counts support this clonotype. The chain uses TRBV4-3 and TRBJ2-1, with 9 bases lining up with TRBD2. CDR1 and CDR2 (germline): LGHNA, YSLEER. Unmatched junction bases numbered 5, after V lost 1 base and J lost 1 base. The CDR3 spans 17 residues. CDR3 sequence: CASSQVAGERSYNEQFF. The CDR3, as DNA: TGCGCCAGCAGCCAAGTAGCGGGGGAAAGGTCCTACAATGAGCAGTTCTTC.

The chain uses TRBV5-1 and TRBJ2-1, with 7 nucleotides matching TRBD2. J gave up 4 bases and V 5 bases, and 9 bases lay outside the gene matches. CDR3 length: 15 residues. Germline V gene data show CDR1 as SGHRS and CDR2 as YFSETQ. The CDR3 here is CASSRAGLEYNEQFF. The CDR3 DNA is TGCGCCAGCAGTCGAGCGGGACTGGAATACAATGAGCAGTTCTTC. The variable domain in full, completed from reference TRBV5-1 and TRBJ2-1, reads KAGVTQTPRYLIKTRGQQVTLSCSPISGHRSVSWYQQTPGQGLQFLFEYFSETQRNKGNFPGRFSGRQFSNSRSEMNVSTLELGDSALYLCASSRAGLEYNEQFFGPGTRLTVL.

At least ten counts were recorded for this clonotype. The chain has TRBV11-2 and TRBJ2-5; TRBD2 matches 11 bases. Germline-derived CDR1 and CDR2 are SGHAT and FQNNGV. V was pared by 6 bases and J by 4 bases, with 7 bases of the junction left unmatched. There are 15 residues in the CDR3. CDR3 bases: TGTGCCAGCAGACATAGCGGGGGGGCTGCAGAGACCCAGTACTTC. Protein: CASRHSGGAAETQYF.

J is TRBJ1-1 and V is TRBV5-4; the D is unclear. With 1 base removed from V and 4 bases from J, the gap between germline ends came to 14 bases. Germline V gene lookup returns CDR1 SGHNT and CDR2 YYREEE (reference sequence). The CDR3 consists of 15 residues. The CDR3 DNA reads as TGTGCCAGCAGCTTGTGGAATCGGGGATCCACTGAAGCTTTCTTT. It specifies CASSLWNRGSTEAFF. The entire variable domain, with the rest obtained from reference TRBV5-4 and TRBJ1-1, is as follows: ETGVTQSPTHLIKTRGQQVTLRCSSQSGHNTVSWYQQALGQGPQFIFQYYREEENGRGNFPPRFSGLQFPNYSSELNVNALELDDSALYLCASSLWNRGSTEAFFGQGTRLTVV.

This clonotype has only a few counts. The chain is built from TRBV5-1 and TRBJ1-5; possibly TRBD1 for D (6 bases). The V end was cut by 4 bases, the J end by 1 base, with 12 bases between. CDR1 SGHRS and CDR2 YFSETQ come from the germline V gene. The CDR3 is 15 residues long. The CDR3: CASSVQGGSNQPQHF. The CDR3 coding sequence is TGCGCCAGCAGCGTACAGGGAGGAAGCAATCAGCCCCAGCATTTT.

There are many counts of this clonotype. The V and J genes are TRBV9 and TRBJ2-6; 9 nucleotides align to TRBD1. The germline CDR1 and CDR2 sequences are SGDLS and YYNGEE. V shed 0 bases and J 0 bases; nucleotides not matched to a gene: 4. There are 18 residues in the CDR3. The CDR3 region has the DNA TGTGCCAGCAGCGTAGGGGGGACAGGGAGCTCTGGGGCCAACGTCCTGACTTTC. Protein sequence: CASSVGGTGSSGANVLTF.